A single sample gave rise to the 12 T cell receptor beta chains below, sequenced in a study of T cell responses to AZD1222 COVID-19 vaccine. TCRdb's table, derived via immunoSEQ multiplex PCR, lists solely in-frame clones and lacks some. The sample lists under 95,000 clones, about 92% occurring once. This specimen was peripheral blood, taken on day 0 of AZD1222 vaccination. The receptors were sampled from an adult in good health.

This clone was detected only once. The chain uses TRBV30 and TRBJ1-2; TRBD1 aligns across 9 bases. The CDR3 runs 12 residues. V trimming: 3 bases; J trimming: 7 bases; junction bases outside the gene matches: 3. Germline CDR1 reads GTSNPN; CDR2 reads SVGIG (reference sequence). The DNA for the CDR3 is TGTGCCTGGAGCCAGACAGGGGGTGGCTACACCTTC. This encodes CAWSQTGGGYTF.

The chain uses TRBV3-1 (or the pseudogene TRBV3-2) and TRBJ1-2; 7 bases align to TRBD1. This CDR3 is 14 amino acids long. Germline CDR1 LGHDT, CDR2 YNNKEL (reference sequence). V shed 8 bases, J shed 4 bases, and the junction held 10 bases outside the gene matches. CDR3 sequence (DNA): TGTGCCAGCCGAGAGCCGGGACAGAGCTATGGCTACACCTTC. Its protein is CASREPGQSYGYTF.

The chain couples TRBV7-9 to TRBJ1-5; tentative D call: TRBD1 (5 bases). Germline CDR1 is SEHNR and CDR2 is FQNEAQ (reference sequence). This CDR3 has 16 amino acids. Trimming took off 7 bases at V and 0 bases at J, with 16 bases between the two ends. DNA of the CDR3: TGTGCCAGCAAGATCAGGACAATGGATAGCAATCAGCCCCAGCATTTT. Its translation: CASKIRTMDSNQPQHF.

The rearrangement uses TRBV5-6 and TRBJ1-3, with a weak D call TRBD1 (5 bases). The CDR3 is 17 amino acids. CDR1 and CDR2 (germline): SGHDT, YYEEEE. The V end was cut by 0 bases, the J end by 0 bases, with 13 bases between. The CDR3 is CASSLAGRIFSGNTIYF. Written as DNA, the CDR3 is TGTGCCAGCAGCTTGGCGGGACGGATCTTCTCTGGAAACACCATATATTTT.

This sequence joins TRBV6-5 and TRBJ2-7; weak D call: TRBD2 (7 bases). The CDR3 spans 15 residues. V was trimmed by 6 bases and J by 5 bases, leaving 20 bases between them. Germline V gene data show CDR1 as MNHEY and CDR2 as SVGAGI. CDR3 amino acids: CASSPAGAGKDEQYF. DNA of the CDR3: TGTGCCAGCAGCCCCGCGGGGGCAGGGAAAGACGAGCAGTACTTC.

The count of this clone is one. This chain joins TRBV7-2 and TRBJ2-1; TRBD2 matches at 13 bases. The V segment lost 5 bases and the J segment 7 bases; nucleotides outside the gene matches: 8. Germline V gene data show CDR1 as SGHTA and CDR2 as FQGNSA. This CDR3 region has 16 residues. In DNA form, the CDR3 reads TGTGCCAGCAGCGGTCCCGGGACTAGCGGGGCAAATGAGCAGTTCTTC. Its protein product is CASSGPGTSGANEQFF. Full variable domain (remainder filled in from reference TRBV7-2 and TRBJ2-1): GAGVSQSPSNKVTEKGKDVELRCDPISGHTALYWYRQSLGQGLEFLIYFQGNSAPDKSGLPSDRFSAERTGGSVSTLTIQRTQQEDSAVYLCASSGPGTSGANEQFFGPGTRLTVL.

The genes are TRBV18 and TRBJ2-7; 9 bases align to TRBD1. This CDR3 is built from 14 residues. Trimming at V came to 6 bases and at J to 2 bases, leaving 5 bases not matched to a gene. The germline gives CDR1 KGHSH, CDR2 LQKENI. The CDR3 sequence: CASSRTGAAYEQYF. The DNA of the CDR3 is TGTGCCAGCTCCCGGACAGGGGCTGCCTACGAGCAGTACTTC.

The rearrangement joins TRBV5-1 to TRBJ2-3; the D gene is possibly TRBD1 (6 bases). Trimming removed 5 bases at V and 1 base at J, with 14 bases between. This CDR3 comprises 15 residues. CDR1 SGHRS and CDR2 YFSETQ come from the germline V gene. The CDR3 is CASRLDRQGTDTQYF. The CDR3, as DNA: TGCGCCAGCAGACTCGACAGGCAGGGCACAGATACGCAGTATTTT.

The chain employs TRBV25-1 and TRBJ1-2; 7 positions match TRBD1. The germline V gene has CDR1 MGHDK and CDR2 SYGVNS. This CDR3 spans 14 amino acids. The ends lost 0 bases at V and 3 bases at J; junction bases unmatched: 1. The CDR3 here is CASSEYDRDYGYTF. The CDR3 DNA follows: TGTGCCAGCAGTGAATATGACAGGGACTATGGCTACACCTTC.

The CDR3 sequence: CASSQIRWGDRPNEKLFF. CDR3 DNA sequence: TGTGCCAGCAGCCAGATTCGGTGGGGTGACAGACCGAATGAAAAACTGTTTTTT. The V call is TRBV14, the J call TRBJ1-4; the D gene is possibly TRBD1 (5 bases). CDR1 SGHDN and CDR2 FVKESK come from the germline V gene. V lost 3 bases and J 5 bases, leaving 22 bases between the germline ends. The CDR3 extends over 18 amino acids. The full variable domain, in which reference TRBV14 and TRBJ1-4 provide the parts outside the CDR3, is EAGVTQFPSHSVIEKGQTVTLRCDPISGHDNLYWYRRVMGKEIKFLLHFVKESKQDESGMPNNRFLAERTGGTYSTLKVQPAELEDSGVYFCASSQIRWGDRPNEKLFFGSGTQLSVL.

The J gene is TRBJ2-3, the V gene TRBV28; D is possibly TRBD1 (6 bases). This CDR3 region has 15 residues. Per germline, CDR1 MDHEN and CDR2 SYDVKM. Trimming cost V 6 bases and J 2 bases, with 15 bases left between them. CDR3 in DNA: TGTGCCAGCAGCCCCCGACAGGCTGACACAGATACGCAGTATTTT. Its translation: CASSPRQADTDTQYF. Filled out from reference TRBV28 and TRBJ2-3, the complete variable domain reads DVKVTQSSRYLVKRTGEKVFLECVQDMDHENMFWYRQDPGLGLRLIYFSYDVKMKEKGDIPEGYSVSREKKERFSLILESASTNQTSMYLCASSPRQADTDTQYFGPGTRLTVL.

The chain has TRBV5-4 and TRBJ2-7; tentative D call: TRBD1 (6 bases). This CDR3 spans 13 amino acids. Between the trimmed V and J ends, which lost 7 bases and 2 bases, there was a span of 13 bases. CDR1 and CDR2 (germline): SGHNT, YYREEE (reference sequence). The CDR3 DNA reads TGTGCCAGCCTAAACAGGGTTACCTACGAGCAGTACTTC. Amino acids: CASLNRVTYEQYF.